A selection of T cell receptor beta chains follows, all from one sample in a study of shared clonotypes between healthy human individuals. Only in-frame clones appear in the TCRdb table, and some are missing; sequencing was by immunoSEQ multiplex PCR. The sample carries 2 million to 2.5 million clones, around 95% recorded once. The sample comprised naive CD4+ T cells sorted from blood. Receptors originate from a man aged 18 to 30 in good health. Each CDR3 is given without its conserved first and last residue. The D gene is left open where the match is weak.

D gene: -; V gene: TRBV19; J gene: TRBJ1-1; CDR3 protein: ASSDVQNTEAF
D gene: -; V gene: TRBV5-4; J gene: TRBJ1-1; CDR3 protein: ASSSQGYTEAF
D gene: -; V gene: TRBV6-6; J gene: TRBJ2-1; CDR3 protein: ASSLHLNEQF
D gene: -; V gene: TRBV5-4; J gene: TRBJ2-5; CDR3 protein: ASSLVGETQY
D gene: -; V gene: TRBV27; J gene: TRBJ1-1; CDR3 protein: ASSSDAWGNTEAF
D gene: TRBD2; V gene: TRBV19; J gene: TRBJ2-7; CDR3 protein: ASSVGGSYEQY
D gene: TRBD2; V gene: TRBV7-9; J gene: TRBJ2-7; CDR3 protein: ASSLDSGVYEQY
D gene: -; V gene: TRBV9; J gene: TRBJ1-2; CDR3 protein: ASSVSGYGYT
D gene: TRBD1; V gene: TRBV19; J gene: TRBJ1-4; CDR3 protein: ASSRAGGTTNEKLF
D gene: -; V gene: TRBV4-1; J gene: TRBJ1-4; CDR3 protein: ASSQESRKLF
D gene: -; V gene: TRBV7-7; J gene: TRBJ2-5; CDR3 protein: ASSSWGSETQY
D gene: -; V gene: TRBV18; J gene: TRBJ1-1; CDR3 protein: ASSPEQVQDVF
D gene: -; V gene: TRBV2; J gene: TRBJ1-3; CDR3 protein: ASSSQGGSGNTIY
D gene: -; V gene: TRBV6-1; J gene: TRBJ1-1; CDR3 protein: ASSGWGGGNTEAF
D gene: TRBD2; V gene: TRBV5-4; J gene: TRBJ2-7; CDR3 protein: ASSRGGLAHPYEQY
D gene: -; V gene: TRBV19; J gene: TRBJ2-7; CDR3 protein: ASRPNFGGSEQY
D gene: -; V gene: TRBV5-3; J gene: TRBJ2-1; CDR3 protein: ARSRTKRALYNEQF
D gene: TRBD1; V gene: TRBV7-9; J gene: TRBJ1-2; CDR3 protein: ASSYRGRQNYGYT
D gene: -; V gene: TRBV19; J gene: TRBJ2-7; CDR3 protein: ASSVRPSLLYEQY
D gene: TRBD2; V gene: TRBV4-1; J gene: TRBJ2-1; CDR3 protein: ASSQEGLASGSYNEQF
D gene: -; V gene: TRBV10-3; J gene: TRBJ1-2; CDR3 protein: AISEADNYGYT
D gene: -; V gene: TRBV5-1; J gene: TRBJ2-7; CDR3 protein: ASSLVEGEQY
D gene: -; V gene: TRBV19; J gene: TRBJ2-6; CDR3 protein: ASSIDRPPAVSSGANVLT
D gene: -; V gene: TRBV11-2; J gene: TRBJ1-3; CDR3 protein: ASSLVGQNAISSGNTIY
D gene: -; V gene: TRBV28; J gene: TRBJ2-7; CDR3 protein: ASRRGGDYEQY
D gene: -; V gene: TRBV11-3; J gene: TRBJ1-3; CDR3 protein: ASSLGRNTIY
D gene: -; V gene: TRBV6-1; J gene: TRBJ1-2; CDR3 protein: ATLRETNYGYT
D gene: -; V gene: TRBV6-1; J gene: TRBJ2-1; CDR3 protein: ASLLGVSSYNEQF
D gene: -; V gene: TRBV6-1; J gene: TRBJ2-7; CDR3 protein: ASSAGGSVSEQY
D gene: TRBD1; V gene: TRBV6-1; J gene: TRBJ1-6; CDR3 protein: ASRNRQGGSPLH
D gene: -; V gene: TRBV7-9; J gene: TRBJ2-7; CDR3 protein: ASSPSSYEQY
D gene: -; V gene: TRBV28; J gene: TRBJ1-4; CDR3 protein: ASIGDEKLF
D gene: -; V gene: TRBV19; J gene: TRBJ1-1; CDR3 protein: ASRLGGPGDTEAF
D gene: -; V gene: TRBV4-2; J gene: TRBJ2-2; CDR3 protein: ASSQESADTGELF
D gene: TRBD2; V gene: TRBV5-1; J gene: TRBJ2-3; CDR3 protein: ASSLAGGSTDTQY
D gene: -; V gene: TRBV2; J gene: TRBJ1-3; CDR3 protein: ASSDRSSGNTIY
D gene: -; V gene: TRBV2; J gene: TRBJ1-2; CDR3 protein: ASSGNREISGYT
D gene: TRBD1; V gene: TRBV30; J gene: TRBJ2-7; CDR3 protein: ASSGTGNHEQY
D gene: -; V gene: TRBV30; J gene: TRBJ1-2; CDR3 protein: AWGRQSYT
D gene: -; V gene: TRBV5-6; J gene: TRBJ1-5; CDR3 protein: ASSLRGNGQPQH
D gene: -; V gene: TRBV12-2; J gene: TRBJ1-5; CDR3 protein: ASRRPEHQPQH
D gene: -; V gene: TRBV6-5; J gene: TRBJ1-1; CDR3 protein: ASSPRFSEAF
D gene: -; V gene: TRBV21-1; J gene: TRBJ2-7; CDR3 protein: ASRGYEQY
D gene: TRBD2; V gene: TRBV9; J gene: TRBJ2-7; CDR3 protein: ASSATSGATSYEQY
D gene: TRBD1; V gene: TRBV6-1; J gene: TRBJ2-7; CDR3 protein: ASSEARTGAYEQY
D gene: -; V gene: TRBV2; J gene: TRBJ1-5; CDR3 protein: ASSEIGAGQPQH
D gene: TRBD2; V gene: TRBV10-3; J gene: TRBJ2-1; CDR3 protein: AISTSGRYNEQF
D gene: TRBD1; V gene: TRBV19; J gene: TRBJ1-1; CDR3 protein: ASSINNRGAF
D gene: -; V gene: TRBV5-8; J gene: TRBJ2-7; CDR3 protein: ASSPLRKGWGTYEQY
D gene: -; V gene: TRBV28; J gene: TRBJ2-7; CDR3 protein: ASSSGSDEQY
D gene: -; V gene: TRBV6-1; J gene: TRBJ2-1; CDR3 protein: ACSDIAEQF
D gene: TRBD2; V gene: TRBV28; J gene: TRBJ2-7; CDR3 protein: ASSPAGTAGGYEQY
D gene: -; V gene: TRBV5-1; J gene: TRBJ2-7; CDR3 protein: ASSLRPTRDEQY
D gene: -; V gene: TRBV7-2; J gene: TRBJ2-7; CDR3 protein: ASSLDSSSYEQY